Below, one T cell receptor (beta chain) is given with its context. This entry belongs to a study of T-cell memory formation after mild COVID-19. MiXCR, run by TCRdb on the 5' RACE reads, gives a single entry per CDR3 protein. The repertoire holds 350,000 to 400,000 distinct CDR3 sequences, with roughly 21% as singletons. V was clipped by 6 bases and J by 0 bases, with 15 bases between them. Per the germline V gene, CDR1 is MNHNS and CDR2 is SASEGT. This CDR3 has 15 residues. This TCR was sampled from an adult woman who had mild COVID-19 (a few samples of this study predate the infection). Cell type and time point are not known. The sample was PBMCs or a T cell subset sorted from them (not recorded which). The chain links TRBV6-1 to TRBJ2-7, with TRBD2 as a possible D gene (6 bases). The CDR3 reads CASRGSEGSSYEQYF. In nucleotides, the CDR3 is TGTGCCAGCAGAGGCTCGGAGGGGAGCTCCTACGAGCAGTACTTC.